These 15 T cell receptor beta chains were sequenced from one sample in a study of cytomegalovirus exposure and HLA in healthy donors. PCR involved 60 Vbeta and 13 Jbeta primers. Profiling relied on immunoSEQ multiplex PCR, and the TCRdb table lists in-frame clones only, not all of them. The sample has about 180,000 clones, 79% seen once. Input material: PBMCs. The receptors here all came from a woman aged 40 to 50 in good health and CMV-seronegative.

The chain recombines TRBV5-1 with TRBJ2-7; D not resolved. The V end lost 6 bases, the J end lost 5 bases, and 21 bases lay between the germline ends. This CDR3 has 15 amino acids. Germline-derived CDR1 and CDR2 are SGHRS and YFSETQ. CDR3 region: CASTQLGPSRNEQYF. CDR3 in DNA: TGCGCCAGCACTCAACTTGGGCCCTCAAGGAACGAGCAGTACTTC.

The gene calls are TRBV6-1 and TRBJ2-5; 7 bases match TRBD1. This CDR3 is 14 amino acids long. Germline assignment: CDR1 MNHNS and CDR2 SASEGT. V shed 4 bases and J 1 base; nucleotides not matched to a gene: 3. The CDR3 region has the DNA TGTGCCAGCAGTGTCTCAGGGGGCCAAGAGACCCAGTACTTC. This sequence encodes CASSVSGGQETQYF.

The chain links TRBV19 to TRBJ1-5; D might be TRBD1 (5 bases). This CDR3 is 16 amino acids long. Trimming cost V 3 bases and J 5 bases, with 17 bases left between them. Germline values: CDR1 LNHDA, CDR2 SQIVND (reference sequence). The CDR3 is CASSIAQGGMYQPQHF. CDR3 nucleotides: TGTGCCAGTAGTATCGCCCAGGGTGGAATGTATCAGCCCCAGCATTTT.

Remarks on this clone: The sample has other DNA sequences that encode this CDR3 too. J is TRBJ1-1 and V is TRBV30; possible D gene TRBD1, 6 bases. V lost 4 bases and J 4 bases, leaving 13 bases between the germline ends. Per germline, CDR1 GTSNPN and CDR2 SVGIG (reference sequence). The CDR3 extends over 13 amino acids. CDR3 loop: CAWTYRAGTEAFF. The CDR3 DNA is TGTGCCTGGACCTACAGGGCGGGCACTGAAGCTTTCTTT.

V and J are TRBV5-1 and TRBJ2-7; TRBD1 matches 8 bases. Germline V gene sequence: CDR1 SGHRS, CDR2 YFSETQ. The CDR3 extends over 15 amino acids. V lost 4 bases and J lost 0; bases outside the gene matches: 6. CDR3 sequence reads: CASSHSGGPSYEQYF. CDR3 bases: TGCGCCAGCAGCCATTCAGGGGGCCCCTCCTACGAGCAGTACTTC.

The chain is built from TRBV11-3 and TRBJ2-1; 10 bases map to TRBD1. Germline V CDR1 and CDR2: SGHNT, YENEEA. This CDR3 spans 15 amino acids. Unmatched junction bases numbered 6, after V lost 5 bases and J lost 5 bases. In nucleotides, the CDR3 is TGTGCCAGCAGCCAGACAGGGGGCGTAAACAATGAGCAGTTCTTC. It is translated as CASSQTGGVNNEQFF.

The V and J genes are TRBV11-3 and TRBJ2-5; 7 bases fit TRBD1. The CDR3 runs to 14 residues. V gave up 7 bases and J gave up 2 bases; unmatched junction bases: 7. Germline CDR1 SGHNT, CDR2 YENEEA. CDR3 coding DNA: TGTGCCAGCACGCGAAGGGACAGACAAGAGACCCAGTACTTC. As protein: CASTRRDRQETQYF.

The gene calls are TRBV6-5 and TRBJ1-6; D is perhaps TRBD1 (5 bases). Germline lookup yields CDR1 MNHEY and CDR2 SVGAGI. The CDR3 runs to 14 residues. V was shortened by 2 bases and J by 5 bases, with 7 bases between the two germline ends. The CDR3 here is CASSYVGDNSPLHF. The CDR3 DNA is TGTGCCAGCAGTTACGTAGGGGATAATTCACCCCTCCACTTT.

This clone has just one count. The chain combines TRBV13 with TRBJ2-1, with D tentatively TRBD2 (6 bases). Germline CDR1 PRHDT, CDR2 FYEKMQ (reference sequence). The CDR3 has 14 amino acids. V was clipped by 5 bases and J by 0 bases, with 8 bases between them. The CDR3 region is CASSPGSSYNEQFF. DNA of the CDR3: TGTGCCAGCAGCCCCGGGAGCTCCTACAATGAGCAGTTCTTC.

This sequence joins TRBV20-1 and TRBJ1-1; the D gene is possibly TRBD1 (5 bases). The CDR3 is 11 amino acids. CDR1 and CDR2 from the germline V gene are DFQATT and SNEGSKA (reference sequence). The ends were cut back, 3 bases at V and 7 bases at J, with 9 bases in the middle. This CDR3 is CSASFGGEAFF. CDR3 coding DNA: TGCAGTGCTAGCTTCGGGGGTGAAGCTTTCTTT.

A single count supports this clone. This chain connects TRBV11-2 to TRBJ2-3, with D possibly matching TRBD2 (6 bases). The V gene lost 2 bases and the J gene lost 3 bases, with 12 bases spanning the gap. Germline-derived CDR1 and CDR2 are SGHAT and FQNNGV. The CDR3 runs to 15 residues. CDR3 nucleotide sequence: TGTGCCAGCAGCTTATTAGCGGTCTATACAGATACGCAGTATTTT. Translating it yields CASSLLAVYTDTQYF. Variable domain in full (rest from reference TRBV11-2 and TRBJ2-3): EAGVAQSPRYKIIEKRQSVAFWCNPISGHATLYWYQQILGQGPKLLIQFQNNGVVDDSQLPKDRFSAERLKGVDSTLKIQPAKLEDSAVYLCASSLLAVYTDTQYFGPGTRLTVL.

Concerning this clone: Likely a read error: the CDR3 ends without its conserved phenylalanine or tryptophan. This chain joins TRBV5-1 and TRBJ1-2; D remains unclear. This CDR3 has 13 residues. The V end was cut by 0 bases, the J end by 3 bases, with 6 bases between. Germline lookup yields CDR1 SGHRS and CDR2 YFSETQ. CDR3 DNA: TGCGCCAGCAGCTTGGTATCTCACTATGGCTACACCGTC. This codes for CASSLVSHYGYTV.

The J gene is TRBJ2-7, the V gene TRBV30; tentative D call: TRBD1 (6 bases). The V gene's germline CDR1 is GTSNPN and CDR2 SVGIG (reference sequence). The CDR3 extends over 11 amino acids. Trimming stripped 8 bases from V and 7 bases from J, with 15 bases between. This CDR3 reads CALSQGGEQYF. CDR3 nucleotides: TGTGCCCTCTCCCAAGGGGGTGAGCAGTACTTC.

The chain uses TRBV5-4 and TRBJ1-5; the D is unclear. Trimming took 0 bases from V and 6 from J, leaving 7 bases between them. There are 13 residues in the CDR3. The V gene's germline CDR1 is SGHNT and CDR2 YYREEE (reference sequence). This CDR3 reads CASSLDAVQPQHF. CDR3 bases: TGTGCCAGCAGCTTGGATGCGGTTCAGCCCCAGCATTTT.

J is TRBJ2-7 and V is TRBV7-9; 11 bases fit TRBD2. This CDR3 has 16 amino acids. From germline, CDR1 is SEHNR and CDR2 FQNEAQ (reference sequence). After removal of 5 bases from V and 4 bases from J, the junction contained 10 bases not matched to a gene. CDR3 bases: TGTGCCAGCAGCGCCACTAGCGGGGGCCCTATTTACGAGCAGTACTTC. This codes for CASSATSGGPIYEQYF.